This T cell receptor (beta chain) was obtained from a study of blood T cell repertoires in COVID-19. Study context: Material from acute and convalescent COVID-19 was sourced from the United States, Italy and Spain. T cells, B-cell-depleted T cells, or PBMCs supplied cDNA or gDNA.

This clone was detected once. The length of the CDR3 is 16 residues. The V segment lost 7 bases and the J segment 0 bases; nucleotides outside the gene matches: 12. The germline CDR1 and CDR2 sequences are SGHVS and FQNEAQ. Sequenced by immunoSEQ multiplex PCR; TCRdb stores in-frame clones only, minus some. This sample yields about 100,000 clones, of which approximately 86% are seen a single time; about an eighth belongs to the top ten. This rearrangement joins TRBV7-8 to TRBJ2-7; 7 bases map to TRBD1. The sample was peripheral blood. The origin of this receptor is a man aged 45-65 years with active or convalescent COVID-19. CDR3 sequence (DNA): TGTGCCAGCAACCAAACAGGGGTTTGCAGCTCCTACGAGCAGTACTTC. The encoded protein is CASNQTGVCSSYEQYF.